This T cell receptor beta chain was observed in a study of shared clonotypes between healthy human individuals. This CDR3 is built from 13 residues. Germline assignment: CDR1 SEHNR and CDR2 FQNEAQ (reference sequence). V shed 0 bases and J shed 3 bases, with 5 bases lying between them. The protocol was immunoSEQ multiplex PCR, while the TCRdb copy is restricted to in-frame clones and leaves out a portion. The table has fewer than 650,000 clones, roughly four fifths seen once. This clone was seen a handful of times. The rearrangement links TRBV7-9 to TRBJ2-5; the D is unclear. The TCR was taken from a woman aged 40 to 50 in good health. Some clones in this sample may be carry-over from other donors' samples. Sequenced sample: PBMCs. The CDR3 coding sequence is TGTGCCAGCAGCTTAGCGCAAGAAGAGACCCAGTACTTC. Translation: CASSLAQEETQYF.